Listed below are T cell receptor beta chains from one sample, sequenced in a study of blood T cell repertoires in COVID-19. Only in-frame clones appear in the TCRdb table, and some are missing; sequencing was by immunoSEQ multiplex PCR. The repertoire holds approximately 130,000 clones, with around 86% as singletons. Material for sequencing was PBMCs or T cells enriched from blood (not recorded which). The receptors were sampled from a man aged 25 to 40 who had recovered from COVID-19. Both conserved end residues are part of each CDR3. Each record gives: clone size, J gene, V gene, D gene, CDR3 protein, CDR3 DNA. D genes are given only for firm matches. A clone size is listed for some rows: how often the clone was seen (once, few, many), or a class if it is expanded.

>-|TRBJ2-7|TRBV3-1/TRBV3-2|TRBD2
CASSVGLGSSYEQYF
TGTGCCAGCAGCGTAGGACTAGGGAGCTCCTACGAGCAGTACTTC
>-|TRBJ1-1|TRBV27|TRBD1
CASNSQGAGTEAFF
TGTGCCAGCAACTCACAGGGGGCAGGCACTGAAGCTTTCTTT
>-|TRBJ1-3|TRBV10-3|TRBD1
CATSTGEGNTIYF
TGTGCCACCTCGACAGGGGAAGGAAACACCATATATTTT
>once|TRBJ2-3|TRBV5-4|TRBD2
CASSLAVGGGTDTQYF
TGTGCCAGCAGCTTGGCGGTGGGAGGGGGCACAGATACGCAGTATTTT
>-|TRBJ1-2|TRBV19|-
CASTRGWFSGYTF
TGTGCCAGTACCCGGGGGTGGTTTTCTGGCTACACCTTC
>-|TRBJ1-1|TRBV18|-
CASSLREETEAFF
TGTGCCAGCTCACTCAGGGAGGAAACTGAAGCTTTCTTT
>-|TRBJ1-1|TRBV2|-
CASSVLSTEAFF
TGTGCCAGCAGTGTTCTAAGCACTGAAGCTTTCTTT
>-|TRBJ2-7|TRBV10-2|-
CASSGGIGYEQYF
TGCGCCAGCAGTGGAGGAATAGGCTACGAGCAGTACTTC
>few|TRBJ1-2|TRBV19|-
CASSITQYGYTF
TGTGCCAGTAGTATAACTCAATATGGCTACACCTTC
>few|TRBJ1-4|TRBV7-2|TRBD1
CASSSPGQGYEKLFF
TGTGCCAGCAGCTCTCCGGGACAGGGTTATGAAAAACTGTTTTTT
>-|TRBJ2-3|TRBV9|TRBD2
CASSSSSGGITDTQYF
TGTGCCAGCAGCTCCTCTAGCGGGGGGATTACAGATACGCAGTATTTT
>-|TRBJ2-3|TRBV9|-
CASSEGVTGITDTQYF
TGTGCCAGCAGCGAGGGAGTCACCGGGATCACAGATACGCAGTATTTT
>-|TRBJ2-7|TRBV6-1|TRBD1
CASSELSGQASYEQYF
TGTGCCAGCAGTGAACTTTCGGGACAGGCCTCCTACGAGCAGTACTTC
>-|TRBJ1-5|TRBV2|-
CASRYATGQPQHF
TGTGCCAGCAGGTATGCGACAGGCCAGCCCCAGCATTTT
>-|TRBJ1-6|TRBV9|-
CASSVAGVGSPLHF
TGTGCCAGCAGCGTAGCGGGGGTTGGTTCACCCCTCCACTTT
>-|TRBJ1-4|TRBV3-1/TRBV3-2|TRBD1
CASSPRQGPEKLFF
TGTGCCAGCAGCCCCCGACAGGGACCTGAAAAACTGTTTTTT
>-|TRBJ2-6|TRBV5-5|-
CASSSLGGTGANVLTF
TGTGCCAGCAGCTCGCTGGGGGGAACTGGGGCCAACGTCCTGACTTTC
>-|TRBJ2-5|TRBV6-5|TRBD1
CASRDWGQGKETQYF
TGTGCCAGCAGGGATTGGGGACAGGGAAAGGAGACCCAGTACTTC
>-|TRBJ2-2|TRBV19|TRBD1
CASIPGTGVSGELFF
TGTGCCAGTATCCCCGGGACAGGGGTATCCGGGGAGCTGTTTTTT
>-|TRBJ2-3|TRBV29-1|TRBD2
CSVAGTSGTDTQYF
TGCAGCGTGGCCGGGACTAGCGGCACAGATACGCAGTATTTT
>-|TRBJ1-4|TRBV30|TRBD1
CAWSRTGENEKLFF
TGTGCCTGGAGTCGGACAGGGGAGAATGAAAAACTGTTTTTT
>-|TRBJ1-3|TRBV2|TRBD1
CASSTGGTLRASGNTIYF
TGTGCCAGCTCTACAGGGGGAACTCTAAGGGCTTCTGGAAACACCATATATTTT
>few|TRBJ2-1|TRBV25-1|TRBD2
CASNLAGGTNEQFF
TGTGCCAGCAACTTAGCGGGAGGAACAAATGAGCAGTTCTTC
>once|TRBJ2-7|TRBV6-5|TRBD1
CASSYSLSTGYEQYF
TGTGCCAGCAGTTACAGCCTCTCGACAGGGTACGAGCAGTACTTC
>-|TRBJ1-1|TRBV18|-
CASSNLEGAEAFF
TGTGCCAGCTCAAACCTAGAGGGGGCTGAAGCTTTCTTT
>-|TRBJ1-4|TRBV21-1|-
CASSKARLRLEKLFF
TGTGCCAGCAGCAAAGCTCGACTGAGACTTGAAAAACTGTTTTTT
>-|TRBJ2-3|TRBV29-1|-
CSVVQASSTDTQYF
TGCAGCGTTGTGCAGGCCTCTAGCACAGATACGCAGTATTTT
>-|TRBJ2-7|TRBV30|TRBD1
CAWSRDREYEQYF
TGTGCCTGGAGCCGGGACAGGGAATACGAGCAGTACTTC
>-|TRBJ2-7|TRBV15|TRBD2
CATSYPGGSSHEQYF
TGTGCCACCAGCTACCCCGGCGGGAGTTCCCACGAGCAGTACTTC
>-|TRBJ1-5|TRBV19|-
CASTGRGHSNQPQHF
TGTGCCAGTACCGGCAGGGGTCATAGCAATCAGCCCCAGCATTTT
>few|TRBJ2-3|TRBV9|-
CASSPAVSTDTQYF
TGTGCCAGCAGCCCGGCGGTAAGCACAGATACGCAGTATTTT
>-|TRBJ2-6|TRBV27|TRBD1
CASTFAGTGRSGANVLTF
TGTGCCAGCACCTTTGCCGGGACAGGACGCTCTGGGGCCAACGTCCTGACTTTC
>few|TRBJ1-2|TRBV5-4|TRBD1
CASSDDGQGARGYTF
TGTGCCAGCAGCGACGACGGACAGGGGGCAAGAGGCTACACCTTC
>few|TRBJ1-5|TRBV5-6|-
CASSLGVASNQPQHF
TGTGCCAGCAGCTTGGGTGTAGCTAGCAATCAGCCCCAGCATTTT
>-|TRBJ1-3|TRBV12-3/TRBV12-4|-
CASSIISGNTIYF
TGTGCCAGCAGCATCATCTCTGGAAACACCATATATTTT
>-|TRBJ1-5|TRBV27|TRBD1
CASSTQGESNQPQHF
TGTGCCAGCAGTACTCAGGGGGAGAGCAATCAGCCCCAGCATTTT
>few|TRBJ1-2|TRBV19|-
CASSIPGGHDKPYGYTF
TGTGCCAGTAGTATTCCGGGGGGGCACGATAAACCCTATGGCTACACCTTC
>-|TRBJ1-5|TRBV12-3/TRBV12-4|-
CASTRGSNQPQHF
TGTGCCAGCACCAGGGGAAGCAATCAGCCCCAGCATTTT
>-|TRBJ2-5|TRBV7-2|-
CASSLNRGTQYF
TGTGCCAGCAGCTTAAATCGAGGGACCCAGTACTTC
>-|TRBJ2-1|TRBV10-1|TRBD2
CASSAGLARPPSYNEQFF
TGCGCCAGCAGTGCGGGACTAGCGAGACCGCCCTCCTACAATGAGCAGTTCTTC
>-|TRBJ1-6|TRBV9|-
CASSAGTARSSYNSPLHF
TGTGCCAGCAGCGCGGGGACTGCTCGAAGCTCCTATAATTCACCCCTCCACTTT
>-|TRBJ2-5|TRBV7-9|-
CASSLGHKETQYF
TGTGCCAGCAGCCTGGGACACAAAGAGACCCAGTACTTC
>-|TRBJ1-1|TRBV9|-
CASSVQGSNTEAFF
TGTGCCAGCAGCGTACAGGGTAGCAACACTGAAGCTTTCTTT
>-|TRBJ1-1|TRBV2|-
CASSGALGTEAFF
TGTGCCAGCAGTGGGGCTTTGGGCACTGAAGCTTTCTTT
>-|TRBJ1-6|TRBV5-1|TRBD1
CASSLPTGENSPLHF
TGCGCCAGCAGCCTCCCGACAGGGGAGAATTCACCCCTCCACTTT
>-|TRBJ2-2|TRBV7-2|-
CASSLGGQKNTGELFF
TGTGCCAGCAGCTTAGGTGGGCAGAAGAACACCGGGGAGCTGTTTTTT
>-|TRBJ1-2|TRBV6-5|-
CASSYGTTYGYTF
TGTGCCAGCAGTTACGGCACAACCTATGGCTACACCTTC